Below, one T cell receptor beta chain is given with its context. The antigen remains unidentified. This CDR3 has 15 residues. V dropped 2 bases and J dropped 2 bases, with 13 bases sitting between them. Germline V lookup: CDR1 SGHNT, CDR2 YYREEE (reference sequence). This sample is part of a study of cytomegalovirus exposure and HLA in healthy donors. Study-level background: Later analysis reported that the 110 or so validation repertoires shared the platform of the roughly 630 first-cohort repertoires.

The donors were part of the approximately 130-subject validation cohort, which stood apart from the 666-subject first cohort. Measured with immunoSEQ multiplex PCR; TCRdb has only the in-frame clones, and not every one. The data contain about 60,000 clones, 90% to 95% of them singletons. Study-level results: The dataset shows that most TCR sequences were rare, while some public TCRs occurred in many donors. Reports showed the classifier diagnosing cytomegalovirus status with high specificity and sensitivity.

The receptor comes from a woman aged 18-29 years in good health and CMV-seronegative. V usage is TRBV5-4 and J usage is TRBJ2-5, with D perhaps matching TRBD2 (6 bases). Source material: PBMCs. The CDR3 protein is CASSFAGRTQETQYF. DNA for the CDR3: TGTGCCAGCAGCTTCGCGGGGAGAACACAAGAGACCCAGTACTTC.